What follows are 7 T cell receptor beta chains derived from one specimen sequenced in a study of T cells after yellow fever vaccination. TCRdb reanalysed the 5' RACE reads using MiXCR and keeps one entry per CDR3 protein. The sample lists a few hundred thousand distinct CDR3 sequences, 4.1% seen once, with just under 25% in the top ten. The source material was PBMCs, sampled 5 days after the yellow fever booster vaccination. The receptors here all came from a man younger than 35 who received the YFV17D yellow fever vaccine.

The chain couples TRBV20-1 to TRBJ2-1; 9 nucleotides agree with TRBD2. Germline V CDR1 and CDR2: DFQATT, SNEGSKA (reference sequence). The CDR3 totals 15 residues. With 3 bases clipped from V and 8 bases from J, the junction kept 11 bases outside the gene matches. CDR3 amino acids: CSASRRGGSFYEQFF. As DNA, the CDR3 is TGCAGTGCTAGTAGGCGGGGGGGCTCCTTCTATGAGCAGTTCTTC.

At least ten counts were recorded for this clonotype. The chain is built from TRBV18 and TRBJ2-6, with TRBD2 matching over 13 bases. Germline loops: CDR1 KGHSH, CDR2 LQKENI. J was trimmed by 2 bases and V by 3 bases; bases with no gene match: 4. The length of the CDR3 is 18 residues. As DNA, the CDR3 is TGTGCCAGCTCACCGGGACTAGCGGGGTTGACTGGGGCCAACGTCCTGACTTTC. Translating gives CASSPGLAGLTGANVLTF.

J is TRBJ1-2 and V is TRBV27, with D possibly being TRBD1 (6 bases). The germline CDR1 and CDR2 sequences are MNHEY and SMNVEV (reference sequence). CDR3 length: 13 amino acids. V dropped 2 bases and J dropped 6 bases, with 10 bases sitting between them. This CDR3 is CASSLQGSDGYTF. The CDR3 nucleotides are TGTGCCAGCAGTTTACAGGGGAGCGATGGCTACACCTTC.

This clonotype came up many times. This chain uses TRBV7-2 with TRBJ2-7; tentatively, D is TRBD1 (6 bases). V shed 7 bases and J shed 3 bases, with 19 bases lying between them. This CDR3 has 15 residues. The germline CDR1 and CDR2 sequences are SGHTA and FQGNSA. The CDR3 here is CASKLSRGSLYEQYF. The CDR3, as DNA: TGTGCCAGCAAGCTTAGCAGGGGATCCCTCTACGAGCAGTACTTC.

This clonotype was seen a few times. The J gene is TRBJ1-3, the V gene TRBV25-1, with TRBD1 as a possible D gene (5 bases). The CDR3 totals 16 residues. Germline loops: CDR1 MGHDK, CDR2 SYGVNS. Trimming shortened V by 1 base and J by 2 bases, and 12 bases separated the two germline ends. The CDR3 region has the DNA TGTGCCAGCAGTGAATGGGGCCTGGGAACTGGAAACACCATATATTTT. Translation gives CASSEWGLGTGNTIYF.

This clonotype came up a few times. This sequence joins TRBV5-4 and TRBJ1-2, with 11 positions matching TRBD1. V was pared by 1 base and J by 7 bases, with 6 bases of the junction left unmatched. The CDR3 spans 15 residues. CDR1 is SGHNT and CDR2 is YYREEE in the germline V gene (reference sequence). The chain's CDR3 is CASSLTGQGAFGYTF. CDR3 nucleotides: TGTGCCAGCAGCTTGACTGGACAGGGGGCTTTTGGCTACACCTTC.

The rearrangement uses TRBV30 and TRBJ1-1; D is unresolved. The germline V gene has CDR1 GTSNPN and CDR2 SVGIG (reference sequence). Deletions cut 4 bases from V and 4 bases from J, with 4 bases between. The CDR3 is 10 residues long. The CDR3 DNA is TGTGCCTGGAAGGTCACTGAAGCTTTCTTT. As protein: CAWKVTEAFF.